The 20 T cell receptor beta chains below were found in one sample sequenced in a study of shared clonotypes between healthy human individuals. Some clones are missing from TCRdb's copy, which holds only in-frame ones; the method was immunoSEQ multiplex PCR. The sample has around 940,000 clones; approximately 76% are singletons. The sequenced sample was memory CD4+ T cells sorted from blood. Subset: CD45RA-negative fraction. The receptors shown here come from a man aged 18 to 35 in good health.

CDR3 bases: TGCGCCAGCAGCTTGGAGCGGGCAGGATGGGGCACTGAAGCTTTCTTT. The encoded protein is CASSLERAGWGTEAFF. The genes are TRBV5-1 and TRBJ1-1, with unresolved D. The length of the CDR3 is 16 residues. Trimming removed 0 bases from V and 4 bases from J, with 16 bases in between. CDR1 and CDR2 from the germline V gene are SGHRS and YFSETQ.

Concerning this clone itself: The sample has other DNA sequences that encode this CDR3 too. The rearrangement links TRBV18 to TRBJ2-2; D gene unclear. CDR1 KGHSH and CDR2 LQKENI come from the germline V gene. V lost 3 bases, J lost 0 bases, and 5 bases lay in between. This CDR3 is 14 amino acids long. The CDR3 sequence is CASSPDANTGELFF. In nucleotides, the CDR3 is TGTGCCAGCTCACCTGATGCGAACACCGGGGAGCTGTTTTTT.

The chain combines TRBV30 with TRBJ2-1; 7 positions match TRBD2. CDR1 is GTSNPN and CDR2 is SVGIG in the germline V gene (reference sequence). V gave up 4 bases and J gave up 4 bases; unmatched junction bases: 1. This CDR3 spans 12 amino acids. In DNA, the CDR3 is TGTGCCTGGACTAGCGGTTACAATGAGCAGTTCTTC. Translating gives CAWTSGYNEQFF.

This clone has a count of ten or more. The V call is TRBV27, the J call TRBJ2-2, with no clear D. CDR3 size: 15 residues. Per germline, CDR1 MNHEY and CDR2 SMNVEV (reference sequence). V lost 0 bases to trimming and J lost 4 bases, with 9 bases between them. CDR3 DNA sequence: TGTGCCAGCAGTTTATCCCTAACCCTCACCGGGGAGCTGTTTTTT. Amino acid sequence: CASSLSLTLTGELFF.

The chain joins TRBV7-9 to TRBJ2-7, with TRBD1 identical over 8 bases. The germline V gene has CDR1 SEHNR and CDR2 FQNEAQ (reference sequence). This CDR3 contains 14 residues. V trimming: 8 bases; J trimming: 3 bases; junction bases outside the gene matches: 9. The CDR3 protein is CASGGQATFYEQYF. CDR3 sequence (DNA): TGTGCCAGCGGGGGACAGGCGACCTTCTACGAGCAGTACTTC. Based on the CDR3 plus reference TRBV7-9 and TRBJ2-7, the full variable domain is DTGVSQNPRHKITKRGQNVTFRCDPISEHNRLYWYRQTLGQGPEFLTYFQNEAQLEKSRLLSDRFSAERPKGSFSTLEIQRTEQGDSAMYLCASGGQATFYEQYFGPGTRLTVT.

This clone came up once. The V call is TRBV7-2, the J call TRBJ2-3, with D unclear. Trimming took 1 base from V and 6 from J, leaving 8 bases between them. Germline CDR1 is SGHTA and CDR2 is FQGNSA. The CDR3 loop spans 13 amino acids. DNA for the CDR3: TGTGCCAGCAGCTTAGGACCTGGGGATACGCAGTATTTT. This codes for CASSLGPGDTQYF.

A remark on this clone: Sequence at one end of the junction differs from germline and may be a read error. This chain links TRBV7-3 with TRBJ2-1; TRBD1 matches at 9 bases. This CDR3 comprises 15 residues. Germline V gene data show CDR1 as SGHTA and CDR2 as FQGTGA. This CDR3 is CASSLTGGMSNEQFF. The CDR3 nucleotides read TGTGCCAGCAGCCTAACAGGGGGCATGAGCAATGAGCAGTTCTTC.

The V and J genes are TRBV5-1 and TRBJ2-2; no reliable D call. Trimming removed 2 bases at V and 7 bases at J, with 6 bases between. The length of the CDR3 is 12 residues. The germline gives CDR1 SGHRS, CDR2 YFSETQ. CDR3 in DNA: TGCGCCAGCAGCTTTGAGTTCGGGGAGCTGTTTTTT. Translation: CASSFEFGELFF.

The rearrangement joins TRBV5-1 to TRBJ2-2, with D possibly TRBD1 on 6 matching bases. Trimming stripped 0 bases from V and 2 bases from J, with 11 bases between. Germline CDR1 reads SGHRS; CDR2 reads YFSETQ. The CDR3 sequence is 16 residues long. The CDR3 DNA is TGCGCCAGCAGCTTGGTAGTGGGACACAACACCGGGGAGCTGTTTTTT. It translates to CASSLVVGHNTGELFF.

The table lists this clone with a few counts. The rearrangement uses TRBV14 and TRBJ1-1; D unresolved. The V gene lost 5 bases and the J gene lost 1 base, with 8 bases spanning the gap. The length of the CDR3 is 13 residues. Germline V gene sequence: CDR1 SGHDN, CDR2 FVKESK. The CDR3 region has the DNA TGTGCCAGCAGCTCCTCAGGGAACACTGAAGCTTTCTTT. Its translation is CASSSSGNTEAFF.

The V gene is TRBV5-4, the J gene TRBJ1-2; perhaps TRBD1 as D (5 bases). This CDR3 has 16 amino acids. The germline V gene encodes CDR1 SGHNT and CDR2 YYREEE (reference sequence). The V end was cut by 0 bases, the J end by 7 bases, with 19 bases between. CDR3 nucleotide sequence: TGTGCCAGCAGCTTGGGCGGGGCAGGGAGGCCTGCTGGCTACACCTTC. Amino acids: CASSLGGAGRPAGYTF. Full variable domain (missing parts from reference TRBV5-4 and TRBJ1-2): ETGVTQSPTHLIKTRGQQVTLRCSSQSGHNTVSWYQQALGQGPQFIFQYYREEENGRGNFPPRFSGLQFPNYSSELNVNALELDDSALYLCASSLGGAGRPAGYTFGSGTRLTVV.

CDR3: CASRRLLTTYGYTF. Written as DNA, the CDR3 is TGTGCCAGCAGAAGACTGTTAACCACCTATGGCTACACCTTC. This chain links TRBV28 with TRBJ1-2; D not certain. The CDR3 is made up of 14 amino acids. Deletions cut 6 bases from V and 4 bases from J, with 15 bases between. Germline CDR1 is MDHEN and CDR2 is SYDVKM.

Of note for this clone: Other nucleotide sequences in the sample specify the same CDR3. The chain is built from TRBV28 and TRBJ1-5; no firm D call. The CDR3 loop spans 12 amino acids. V gave up 1 base and J gave up 5 bases, with 3 bases separating them. The germline V gene has CDR1 MDHEN and CDR2 SYDVKM. CDR3 amino acids: CASSLLYQPQHF. CDR3 nucleotide sequence: TGTGCCAGCAGTTTATTGTATCAGCCCCAGCATTTT.

The CDR3 DNA follows: TGCGCCAGCAGCTTGGAAGCTTTCGACGAGCAGTACTTC. This codes for CASSLEAFDEQYF. The rearrangement links TRBV5-1 to TRBJ2-7; D not resolved. V lost 0 bases and J 5 bases, leaving 9 bases between the germline ends. This CDR3 is built from 13 residues. The germline gives CDR1 SGHRS, CDR2 YFSETQ. The whole variable domain, remainder taken from reference TRBV5-1 and TRBJ2-7, is KAGVTQTPRYLIKTRGQQVTLSCSPISGHRSVSWYQQTPGQGLQFLFEYFSETQRNKGNFPGRFSGRQFSNSRSEMNVSTLELGDSALYLCASSLEAFDEQYFGPGTRLTVT.

The chain links TRBV4-3 to TRBJ2-7, with D perhaps matching TRBD2 (6 bases). The V and J ends lost 2 bases and 4 bases respectively, with 12 bases between them. CDR1 and CDR2 from the germline V gene are LGHNA and YSLEER. There are 14 residues in the CDR3. CDR3 DNA: TGCGCCAGCAGCCAACGGGACTCGTCATACGAGCAGTACTTC. Amino acid sequence: CASSQRDSSYEQYF.

This chain uses TRBV10-2 with TRBJ2-1; 8 bases match TRBD1. This CDR3 contains 15 residues. Germline lookup yields CDR1 WSHSY and CDR2 SAAADI. J lost 8 bases, V lost 8 bases, and 14 bases had no gene match. The CDR3, as DNA: TGCGCCAGCGGAGAGAACGGACAGGGTACGGATGAGCAGTTCTTC. Translating gives CASGENGQGTDEQFF.

The gene calls are TRBV10-1 and TRBJ2-1; 11 nucleotides agree with TRBD1. Germline trimming cut 6 bases from V and 5 bases from J; bases unmatched to any gene: 6. The CDR3 consists of 15 residues. Germline CDR1 is WNHNN and CDR2 is SYGVQD (reference sequence). The CDR3 here is CASRPGTGGNNEQFF. CDR3 coding DNA: TGCGCCAGCAGACCTGGGACAGGGGGGAACAATGAGCAGTTCTTC.

This rearrangement joins TRBV18 to TRBJ2-7, with TRBD2 as a possible D gene (6 bases). This CDR3 region has 13 residues. V shed 6 bases and J shed 3 bases, with 12 bases lying between them. The germline gives CDR1 KGHSH, CDR2 LQKENI. CDR3 in DNA: TGTGCCAGCTCCCAGACTAGTGTCTACGAGCAGTACTTC. Translation: CASSQTSVYEQYF.

This clone was picked up many times. The chain uses TRBV30 and TRBJ1-1, with D possibly matching TRBD1 (5 bases). V was cut by 0 bases and J by 7 bases, with 15 bases left in between. Germline loops: CDR1 GTSNPN, CDR2 SVGIG (reference sequence). CDR3 length equals 14 residues. CDR3 sequence reads: CAWSVGRVDDEAFF. The CDR3, as DNA: TGTGCCTGGAGTGTCGGCAGGGTCGATGATGAAGCTTTCTTT.

This chain uses TRBV5-4 with TRBJ2-2; D unclear. Per the germline V gene, CDR1 is SGHNT and CDR2 is YYREEE (reference sequence). This CDR3 contains 14 residues. V lost 5 bases and J lost 3, with 11 bases in between. CDR3 loop: CASSQIGDTGELFF. The CDR3 DNA is TGTGCCAGCAGTCAGATAGGAGACACCGGGGAGCTGTTTTTT.